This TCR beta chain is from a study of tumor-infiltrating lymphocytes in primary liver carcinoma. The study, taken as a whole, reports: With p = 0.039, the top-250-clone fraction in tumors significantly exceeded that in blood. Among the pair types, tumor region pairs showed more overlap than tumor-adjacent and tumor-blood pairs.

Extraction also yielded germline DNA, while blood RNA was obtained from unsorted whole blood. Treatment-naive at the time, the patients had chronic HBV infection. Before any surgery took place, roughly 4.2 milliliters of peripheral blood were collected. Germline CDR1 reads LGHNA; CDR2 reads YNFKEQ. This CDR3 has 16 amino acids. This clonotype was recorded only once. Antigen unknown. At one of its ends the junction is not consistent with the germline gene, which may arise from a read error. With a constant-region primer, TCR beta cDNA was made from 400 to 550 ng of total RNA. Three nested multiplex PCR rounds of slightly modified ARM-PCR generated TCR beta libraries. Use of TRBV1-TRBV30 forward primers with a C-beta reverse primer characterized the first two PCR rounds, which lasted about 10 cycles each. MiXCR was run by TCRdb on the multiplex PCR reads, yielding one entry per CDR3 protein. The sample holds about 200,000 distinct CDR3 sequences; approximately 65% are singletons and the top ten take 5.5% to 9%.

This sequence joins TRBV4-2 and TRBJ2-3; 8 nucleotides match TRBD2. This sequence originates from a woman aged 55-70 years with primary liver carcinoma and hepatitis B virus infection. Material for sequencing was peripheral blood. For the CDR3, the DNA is TGTGCCAGCATCCAAGACGGCGGGAGGAGCACAGATACGCAGTATTTT. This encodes CASIQDGGRSTDTQYF.